Presented here are 27 T cell receptor beta chains from one specimen sequenced in a study of T cell repertoires in cytomegalovirus infection. TCRdb used MiXCR to reprocess the reads, holding one entry per CDR3 protein. The sample shows hundreds of thousands of distinct CDR3 sequences, roughly a third of them seen only once. These receptors' antigens are unknown. The sample in question was cultured PBMCs, obtained from culture after CMV antigen stimulation. These receptors originate from a human donor in good health (CMV status not recorded). Some clones in this sample may be carry-over from other donors' samples.

This clonotype was counted at least ten times. This chain links TRBV7-2 with TRBJ1-4; TRBD1 matches 7 bases. CDR1 and CDR2 from the germline V gene are SGHTA and FQGNSA. After removal of 5 bases from V and 4 bases from J, the junction contained 7 bases not matched to a gene. The CDR3 is 15 amino acids. CDR3 nucleotide sequence: TGTGCCAGCAGCCCCAAAGGACAGGTTAATGAAAAACTGTTTTTT. Its translation: CASSPKGQVNEKLFF.

This clonotype was detected once. The CDR3: CASSPNRVGGTEAFF. The CDR3 bases are TGTGCCAGCAGCCCCAACAGGGTTGGAGGGACTGAAGCTTTCTTT. The gene calls are TRBV11-2 and TRBJ1-1, with a weak D call TRBD1 (6 bases). The V and J ends lost 5 bases and 5 bases respectively, with 18 bases between them. This CDR3 contains 15 residues. Germline loops: CDR1 SGHAT, CDR2 FQNNGV.

This clonotype was counted many times. V is TRBV7-8 and J is TRBJ2-1; TRBD2 matches 9 bases. The V segment lost 1 base and the J segment 4 bases; nucleotides outside the gene matches: 8. Germline CDR1 and CDR2: SGHVS and FQNEAQ. CDR3 size: 17 residues. The CDR3 here is CASSLVAGALFYNEQFF. The CDR3 DNA sequence: TGTGCCAGCAGCTTAGTAGCGGGAGCGCTTTTTTACAATGAGCAGTTCTTC.

This clonotype was seen only a few times. J is TRBJ1-4 and V is TRBV4-3, with D hard to call. Trimming cost V 0 bases and J 10 bases, with 9 bases left between them. CDR3 length equals 13 residues. CDR1 and CDR2 (germline): LGHNA, YSLEER. The CDR3 here is CASSQDRRSKLFF. CDR3 DNA sequence: TGCGCCAGCAGCCAAGATAGAAGATCAAAACTGTTTTTT.

In this sample, this clonotype turned up a few times. This chain joins TRBV7-2 and TRBJ1-4, with 10 bases matching TRBD1. V trimming: 5 bases; J trimming: 7 bases; junction bases outside the gene matches: 7. Per germline, CDR1 SGHTA and CDR2 FQGNSA. The length of the CDR3 is 15 residues. DNA of the CDR3: TGTGCCAGCAGCCCCAGGACAGGGGGGATTGAAAAACTGTTTTTT. Amino acid sequence: CASSPRTGGIEKLFF.

This clonotype appeared many times. This sequence joins TRBV12-3 or TRBV12-4 and TRBJ2-3; D call uncertain. Trimming took 1 base from V and 2 from J, leaving 4 bases between them. The CDR3 spans 13 residues. DNA of the CDR3: TGTGCCAGCAGTTTAGGGATCACAGATACGCAGTATTTT. Encoded protein: CASSLGITDTQYF.

J is TRBJ2-7 and V is TRBV7-2, with a tentative D call TRBD2 (6 bases). Germline CDR1 SGHTA, CDR2 FQGNSA. V was cut by 1 base and J by 8 bases, with 12 bases left in between. The length of the CDR3 is 13 residues. CDR3 nucleotides: TGTGCCAGCAGCTTAGGTTCTGCGGGAAAGCAGTACGTC. This gives the protein CASSLGSAGKQYV.

The chain joins TRBV9 to TRBJ2-3; 8 bases agree with TRBD1. The CDR3 covers 17 residues. Germline CDR1 is SGDLS and CDR2 is YYNGEE. The J segment lost 5 bases and the V segment lost 1 base, leaving 12 bases of the junction unmatched. The CDR3 reads CASSVRDRGGVEDTQYF. DNA of the CDR3: TGTGCCAGCAGCGTACGCGACAGGGGCGGTGTAGAAGATACGCAGTATTTT.

This clonotype was seen a handful of times. The chain has TRBV19 and TRBJ1-2; D perhaps matches TRBD1 (5 bases). V lost 6 bases, J lost 2 bases, and 13 bases lay in between. The CDR3 sequence is 14 residues long. Germline V gives CDR1 LNHDA, CDR2 SQIVND (reference sequence). In DNA, the CDR3 is TGTGCCAGTAGCATGACCGGGGCCAACTATGGCTACACCTTC. Translating it yields CASSMTGANYGYTF.

This clonotype appeared a few times. The chain joins TRBV7-9 to TRBJ1-6, with TRBD1 identical over 9 bases. J lost 4 bases, V lost 6 bases, and 7 bases had no gene match. Germline CDR1 SEHNR, CDR2 FQNEAQ (reference sequence). This CDR3 comprises 16 residues. The CDR3 coding sequence is TGTGCCAGCAGTTCCCTGGACAGGGGTTATAATTCACCCCTCCACTTT. This codes for CASSSLDRGYNSPLHF.

The chain uses TRBV11-1 and TRBJ2-1; TRBD1 matches 7 bases. With V trimmed by 1 base and J by 6 bases, 6 bases remained unmatched. This CDR3 contains 15 residues. Germline V CDR1 and CDR2: SGHAT, FQDESV (reference sequence). As DNA, the CDR3 is TGTGCCAGCAGCTTAGTAAGAGGGACAGCCAATGAGCAGTTCTTC. It codes for CASSLVRGTANEQFF. Full variable domain (outside the CDR3, taken from reference TRBV11-1 and TRBJ2-1): EAEVAQSPRYKITEKSQAVAFWCDPISGHATLYWYRQILGQGPELLVQFQDESVVDDSQLPKDRFSAERLKGVDSTLKIQPAELGDSAMYLCASSLVRGTANEQFFGPGTRLTVL.

The chain joins TRBV12-3 or TRBV12-4 to TRBJ1-5; D gene unclear. There are 14 residues in the CDR3. The V end was cut by 1 base, the J end by 0 bases, with 4 bases between. Here the CDR3 DNA reads TGTGCCAGCAGTTTAGAAAGTAGCAATCAGCCCCAGCATTTT. Translating it yields CASSLESSNQPQHF.

This clonotype has just a few counts. This chain uses TRBV6-1 with TRBJ2-4; 7 bases line up with TRBD1. The trim removed 6 bases at V and 0 bases at J, leaving 11 bases unmatched. CDR1 and CDR2 (germline): MNHNS, SASEGT. CDR3 size: 17 residues. CDR3 protein: CASSPIGTELAKNIQYF. CDR3 bases: TGTGCCAGCAGCCCTATTGGGACAGAACTAGCCAAAAACATTCAGTACTTC.

This clonotype appeared a few times. The chain couples TRBV6-6 to TRBJ2-7, with TRBD2 matching 9 bases. Germline CDR1 is MNHNY and CDR2 is SVGAGI (reference sequence). The CDR3 runs to 16 residues. Unmatched junction bases numbered 11, after V lost 7 bases and J lost 1 base. For the CDR3, the DNA is TGTGCCAGCATCCAGGGGGGTAGCGGGAGTTCCTACGAGCAGTACTTC. Amino acids: CASIQGGSGSSYEQYF.

This clonotype was counted between two and nine times. The chain links TRBV27 to TRBJ2-7, with D unresolved. Germline V lookup: CDR1 MNHEY, CDR2 SMNVEV (reference sequence). CDR3 length equals 12 residues. The V gene lost 5 bases and the J gene lost 6 bases, with 11 bases spanning the gap. This CDR3 is CASSHSRAEQYV. In DNA form, the CDR3 reads TGTGCCAGCAGTCACTCTCGGGCCGAGCAGTACGTC.

V and J are TRBV12-3 or TRBV12-4 and TRBJ2-5; 7 positions match TRBD2. The trim removed 5 bases at V and 1 base at J, leaving 10 bases unmatched. The CDR3 contains 16 residues. The CDR3 DNA sequence: TGTGCCAGCAGTGACGGGGCCTGGACTAGCCAAGAGACCCAGTACTTC. This sequence encodes CASSDGAWTSQETQYF.

The CDR3 nucleotides read TGTGCCAGCAGCTTGCCCGGGACAGGGATGGAAGGAGAGACCCAGTACTTC. This codes for CASSLPGTGMEGETQYF. The rearrangement uses TRBV5-6 and TRBJ2-5; 9 bases are shared with TRBD1. The V gene end was trimmed by 1 base and the J gene end by 4 bases; junction bases not matched to a gene: 11. There are 17 residues in the CDR3. CDR1 is SGHDT, CDR2 YYEEEE, per germline.

The chain joins TRBV6-2 or TRBV6-3 to TRBJ2-7, with D hard to call. The CDR3 has 13 amino acids. Trimming removed 5 bases from V and 5 bases from J, with 13 bases in between. Germline V gene lookup returns CDR1 MNHEY and CDR2 SVGEGT. CDR3 region: CASSRVALDEQYV. The CDR3 nucleotides read TGTGCCAGCAGTAGGGTCGCGTTGGACGAGCAGTACGTC.

V usage is TRBV7-2 and J usage is TRBJ2-5, with 11 bases lining up with TRBD2. V lost 2 bases and J lost 7; bases outside the gene matches: 9. The CDR3 sequence is 16 residues long. CDR1 is SGHTA, CDR2 FQGNSA, per germline. Here the CDR3 reads CASSLSRLAGFRTQYF. The CDR3 DNA sequence: TGTGCCAGCAGCTTATCCCGACTAGCGGGGTTCAGGACCCAGTACTTC.

The chain joins TRBV27 to TRBJ1-6; D is uncertain. Germline CDR1 is MNHEY and CDR2 is SMNVEV (reference sequence). The V end lost 3 bases, the J end lost 10 bases, and 13 bases lay between the germline ends. This CDR3 comprises 14 residues. This chain's CDR3 is CASSLERVRSPLHF. The CDR3 DNA sequence: TGTGCCAGCAGTTTGGAAAGGGTACGGTCACCCCTCCACTTT.

This clonotype was seen repeatedly, ten times or more. The chain employs TRBV7-8 and TRBJ2-7; D may be TRBD1 (6 bases). The ends were cut back, 4 bases at V and 4 bases at J, with 20 bases in the middle. CDR3 length: 16 amino acids. The V gene's germline CDR1 is SGHVS and CDR2 FQNEAQ. CDR3 region: CASSSYPPGAKYEQYV. DNA of the CDR3: TGTGCCAGCAGCTCTTACCCTCCAGGGGCGAAGTACGAGCAGTACGTC.

The J gene is TRBJ2-3, the V gene TRBV24-1; 12 nucleotides match TRBD2. CDR1 and CDR2 (germline): KGHDR, SFDVKD. V trimming: 3 bases; J trimming: 0 bases; junction bases outside the gene matches: 6. This CDR3 has 18 residues. The CDR3 region is CATSDPRLAGASTDTQYF. The DNA for the CDR3 is TGTGCCACCAGTGATCCCAGACTAGCGGGGGCTAGCACAGATACGCAGTATTTT.

The chain employs TRBV28 and TRBJ2-1; 9 bases agree with TRBD2. This CDR3 is 18 amino acids long. The J segment lost 6 bases and the V segment lost 4 bases, leaving 16 bases of the junction unmatched. The germline gives CDR1 MDHEN, CDR2 SYDVKM. Here the CDR3 DNA reads TGTGCCAGCAGTTCCCACCCGGGCGGGAGGGCCAATCTCAATGAGCAGTTCTTC. Translating it yields CASSSHPGGRANLNEQFF. The full variable domain, with the rest looked up from reference TRBV28 and TRBJ2-1, is DVKVTQSSRYLVKRTGEKVFLECVQDMDHENMFWYRQDPGLGLRLIYFSYDVKMKEKGDIPEGYSVSREKKERFSLILESASTNQTSMYLCASSSHPGGRANLNEQFFGPGTRLTVL.

The gene calls are TRBV5-1 and TRBJ1-2; 7 bases are a match to TRBD1. Germline V CDR1 and CDR2: SGHRS, YFSETQ. The CDR3 is 15 residues long. Unmatched junction bases numbered 10, after V lost 2 bases and J lost 6 bases. The CDR3 DNA sequence: TGCGCCAGCAGCTTAGCGTGGACAGGAAAGGATGGCTACACCTTC. This gives the protein CASSLAWTGKDGYTF.

In this sample, this clonotype turned up a few times. The gene calls are TRBV6-5 and TRBJ2-7; D is perhaps TRBD1 or TRBD2 (5 bases each). The germline V and J ends were trimmed by 6 bases and 4 bases, with 22 bases remaining between them. Germline CDR1 is MNHEY and CDR2 is SVGAGI. There are 16 residues in the CDR3. The CDR3 DNA follows: TGTGCCAGCAGCCCCGGGACGGGTCAGATGGGGTACGAGCAGTACTTC. Protein sequence: CASSPGTGQMGYEQYF.

This clonotype was detected ten times or more. The chain links TRBV7-6 to TRBJ2-2; 10 nucleotides align to TRBD2. CDR3 length: 17 residues. CDR1 SGHVS and CDR2 FNYEAQ come from the germline V gene. With 5 bases clipped from V and 7 bases from J, the junction kept 13 bases outside the gene matches. The CDR3: CASSARLAGVNFGELFF. In DNA, the CDR3 is TGTGCCAGCAGCGCACGTCTAGCGGGAGTAAATTTCGGGGAGCTGTTTTTT.

The genes are TRBV4-1 and TRBJ2-7; 8 nucleotides agree with TRBD2. The CDR3 runs 14 residues. Losses at the gene ends were 4 bases for V and 2 bases for J; bases not matched to a gene: 4. The germline V gene encodes CDR1 MGHRA and CDR2 YSYEKL. CDR3 nucleotide sequence: TGCGCCAGCAGCCCCCGGGGGGGGACCTACGAGCAGTACTTC. Translation gives CASSPRGGTYEQYF.